A single sample gave rise to the 26 T cell receptor beta chains below, sequenced in a study of control samples from healthy donors and cancer patients (TCRdb year 2020). Library generation was performed with the immunoSEQ multiplex PCR assay. Not all clones reach the TCRdb copy of this immuneACCESS table, which keeps in-frame sequences only. Checked studies attribute under half of the gap to unresolved V genes and leave the rest unexplained. The sample contains roughly 120,000 clones, 80% to 90% of them found a single time. The ten largest clones take up around 1.1% of the sample. The sample consisted of PBMCs. The receptors shown here come from a woman in her fifties or sixties with colorectal cancer.

This chain joins TRBV5-1 and TRBJ1-1, with D tentatively TRBD1 (6 bases). The germline V and J ends were trimmed by 2 bases and 0 bases, with 14 bases remaining between them. The CDR3 has 16 amino acids. Germline V CDR1 and CDR2: SGHRS, YFSETQ. The CDR3 protein is CASSLGTSAMNTEAFF. Here the CDR3 DNA reads TGCGCCAGCAGCTTAGGGACATCAGCTATGAACACTGAAGCTTTCTTT.

The table lists this clone with a count of one. The chain has TRBV9 and TRBJ1-2, with TRBD1 matching 10 bases. Looked up from germline, CDR1 is SGDLS and CDR2 is YYNGEE. V shed 5 bases, J shed 7 bases, and the junction held 11 bases outside the gene matches. The CDR3 is made up of 15 amino acids. Here the CDR3 DNA reads TGTGCCAGCAGGCGTACCGGGACAGGGGTATCTGGCTACACCTTC. Translated: CASRRTGTGVSGYTF.

CDR3 loop: CASSIDLRTRRPRDTEAFF. CDR3 sequence (DNA): TGTGCCAGTAGTATAGATCTAAGGACCCGACGCCCCCGGGACACTGAAGCTTTCTTT. The gene calls are TRBV19 and TRBJ1-1; D remains unclear. The germline V gene has CDR1 LNHDA and CDR2 SQIVND (reference sequence). Trimming cost V 0 bases and J 3 bases, with 23 bases left between them. This CDR3 comprises 19 residues.

V is TRBV6-1 and J is TRBJ2-5; 8 bases map to TRBD1. The CDR3 loop spans 16 amino acids. Germline trimming cut 1 base from V and 5 bases from J; bases unmatched to any gene: 9. Germline assignment: CDR1 MNHNS and CDR2 SASEGT. CDR3 in amino acids: CASSEGVRGPQETQYF. In DNA, the CDR3 is TGTGCCAGCAGTGAAGGGGTCAGGGGGCCTCAGGAGACCCAGTACTTC.

In its sample, this clone was seen once. The chain carries TRBV6-5 and TRBJ1-3; D is undetermined. Germline lookup yields CDR1 MNHEY and CDR2 SVGAGI. The V gene lost 7 bases and the J gene lost 2 bases, with 6 bases spanning the gap. The CDR3 contains 12 residues. The CDR3 protein is CASKSTGNTIYF. CDR3 in DNA: TGTGCCAGCAAGAGCACTGGAAACACCATATATTTT.

The rearrangement links TRBV5-6 to TRBJ2-2; D gene ambiguous. This CDR3 has 15 amino acids. Germline CDR1 and CDR2: SGHDT and YYEEEE. V gave up 0 bases and J gave up 2 bases, with 8 bases separating them. CDR3 coding DNA: TGTGCCAGCAGCTTGGTATTGGGAAACACCGGGGAGCTGTTTTTT. As protein: CASSLVLGNTGELFF.

The chain uses TRBV7-8 and TRBJ1-2, with D perhaps TRBD1 (5 bases). V dropped 5 bases and J dropped 4 bases, with 20 bases sitting between them. CDR1 and CDR2 from the germline V gene are SGHVS and FQNEAQ. The CDR3 is 16 amino acids. This chain's CDR3 is CASSKTPGTPAYGYTF. The DNA for the CDR3 is TGTGCCAGCAGCAAGACACCCGGGACTCCCGCCTATGGCTACACCTTC.

This chain uses TRBV7-8 with TRBJ2-1; 11 bases line up with TRBD2. With 4 bases clipped from V and 9 bases from J, the junction kept 8 bases outside the gene matches. This CDR3 is 15 amino acids long. Per the germline V gene, CDR1 is SGHVS and CDR2 is FQNEAQ. The CDR3 here is CASSSKTSGIGEQFF. CDR3 nucleotides: TGTGCCAGCAGCTCCAAGACTAGCGGGATCGGTGAGCAGTTCTTC.

This chain uses TRBV29-1 with TRBJ1-2, with D maybe TRBD1 (5 bases). The V gene lost 7 bases and the J gene lost 6 bases, with 15 bases spanning the gap. The CDR3 is 12 amino acids. Germline loops: CDR1 SQVTM, CDR2 ANQGSEA. This CDR3 reads CSAPVGGHGYTF. The CDR3 DNA reads as TGCAGCGCCCCAGTGGGGGGTCATGGCTACACCTTC.

In its sample, this clone was seen a few times. This same CDR3 is encoded by further DNA sequences in the sample. The V gene is TRBV19, the J gene TRBJ1-2, with no clear D. Germline V gives CDR1 LNHDA, CDR2 SQIVND (reference sequence). V was cut by 3 bases and J by 3 bases, with 5 bases left in between. This CDR3 is 12 amino acids long. The DNA of the CDR3 is TGTGCCAGTAGTATCGGCGACTATGGCTACACCTTC. It yields the protein CASSIGDYGYTF. The full variable domain, its missing parts supplied by reference TRBV19 and TRBJ1-2, is DGGITQSPKYLFRKEGQNVTLSCEQNLNHDAMYWYRQDPGQGLRLIYYSQIVNDFQKGDIAEGYSVSREKKESFPLTVTSAQKNPTAFYLCASSIGDYGYTFGSGTRLTVV.

This clone was observed a single time. CDR3 DNA: TGCGCCAGCAGCCCGGCTTTACAGCCGCAAGAGACCCAGTACTTC. Amino acids: CASSPALQPQETQYF. This chain joins TRBV5-1 and TRBJ2-5, with D hard to call. V was cut by 4 bases and J by 2 bases, with 15 bases left in between. This CDR3 spans 15 amino acids. The germline V gene has CDR1 SGHRS and CDR2 YFSETQ.

This rearrangement joins TRBV30 to TRBJ1-1, with D possibly TRBD1 on 6 matching bases. CDR1 and CDR2 (germline): GTSNPN, SVGIG (reference sequence). Deletions cut 3 bases from V and 11 bases from J, with 16 bases between. This CDR3 has 12 amino acids. In nucleotides, the CDR3 is TGTGCCTGGAGGGCCGGGACATTAGGGGCTTTCTTT. It translates to CAWRAGTLGAFF.

The chain carries TRBV9 and TRBJ1-1, with D possibly TRBD1 on 5 matching bases. Germline-derived CDR1 and CDR2 are SGDLS and YYNGEE. The CDR3 extends over 16 amino acids. Trimming left V 3 bases short and J 4 bases short, with 19 bases between. The CDR3 region is CASSGDPWGGSTEAFF. The CDR3 DNA sequence: TGTGCCAGCAGCGGAGACCCGTGGGGGGGATCCACTGAAGCTTTCTTT.

This chain's CDR3 is CASSPSGQNEKLFF. The DNA for the CDR3 is TGCGCCAGCAGCCCCTCGGGACAGAATGAAAAACTGTTTTTT. J is TRBJ1-4 and V is TRBV5-1, with 7 bases matching TRBD1. CDR1 and CDR2 (germline): SGHRS, YFSETQ. Trimming cost V 4 bases and J 5 bases; bases outside gene matches: 5. This CDR3 comprises 14 residues.

V usage is TRBV2 and J usage is TRBJ1-6, with 7 bases aligning to TRBD1. The CDR3 has 14 amino acids. CDR1 is SNHLY, CDR2 FYNNEI, per germline. Germline trimming cut 5 bases from V and 8 bases from J; bases unmatched to any gene: 6. The CDR3 nucleotides read TGTGCCAGCAGTCGGAACAGGGGTGATTCACCCCTCCACTTT. Its protein product is CASSRNRGDSPLHF.

This clone was detected only once. The V gene is TRBV7-6, the J gene TRBJ2-1, with 8 nucleotides matching TRBD2. The junction had 11 bases not matched to a gene; V was cut back by 3 bases and J by 10 bases. The CDR3 is made up of 15 amino acids. The germline V gene has CDR1 SGHVS and CDR2 FNYEAQ. CDR3 amino acids: CASSLVGGAGREQFF. The CDR3 DNA reads TGTGCCAGCAGCTTGGTCGGGGGGGCCGGCAGGGAGCAGTTCTTC.

The J gene is TRBJ2-1, the V gene TRBV28, with 14 bases fitting TRBD2. This CDR3 region has 13 residues. CDR1 is MDHEN and CDR2 is SYDVKM in the germline V gene. With 6 bases clipped from V and 12 bases from J, the junction kept 4 bases outside the gene matches. The CDR3, as DNA: TGTGCCAGCAGGCCCGGACTAGCGGGAGGGCAGTTCTTC. Its protein is CASRPGLAGGQFF.

This sequence joins TRBV30 and TRBJ2-1; 7 bases agree with TRBD1. Germline CDR1 GTSNPN, CDR2 SVGIG (reference sequence). This CDR3 has 13 amino acids. Germline trimming cut 2 bases from V and 2 bases from J; bases unmatched to any gene: 0. CDR3 DNA: TGTGCCTGGAGTACAGGGGCCTACAATGAGCAGTTCTTC. Encoded protein: CAWSTGAYNEQFF. Variable domain in full (rest from reference TRBV30 and TRBJ2-1): SQTIHQWPATLVQPVGSPLSLECTVEGTSNPNLYWYRQAAGRGLQLLFYSVGIGQISSEVPQNLSASRPQDRQFILSSKKLLLSDSGFYLCAWSTGAYNEQFFGPGTRLTVL.

The chain links TRBV10-1 to TRBJ2-3, with 12 nucleotides matching TRBD1. The CDR3 is 15 amino acids. V was pared by 3 bases and J by 4 bases, with 2 bases of the junction left unmatched. Germline CDR1 and CDR2: WNHNN and SYGVQD (reference sequence). The CDR3 DNA is TGCGCCAGCAGTGACGGGACAGGGGGCGCAGATACGCAGTATTTT. This sequence encodes CASSDGTGGADTQYF.

V gene TRBV29-1 combines with J gene TRBJ2-7, with TRBD2 identical over 10 bases. The germline V gene has CDR1 SQVTM and CDR2 ANQGSEA. CDR3 length equals 13 residues. With 6 bases clipped from V and 4 bases from J, the junction kept 6 bases outside the gene matches. The CDR3 is CSVETSGVYEQYF. The CDR3 DNA is TGCAGCGTCGAAACTAGCGGGGTTTACGAGCAGTACTTC.

J is TRBJ2-3 and V is TRBV28, with D perhaps matching TRBD2 (5 bases). This CDR3 has 14 amino acids. Germline-derived CDR1 and CDR2 are MDHEN and SYDVKM. The CDR3 coding sequence is TGTGCAACTAAGGGAGAACCGACCACAGATACGCAGTATTTT. This translates into CATKGEPTTDTQYF.

V usage is TRBV2 and J usage is TRBJ2-3; no definite D call. CDR1 and CDR2 (germline): SNHLY, FYNNEI. CDR3 length: 13 amino acids. The V gene lost 2 bases and the J gene lost 8 bases, with 11 bases spanning the gap. The DNA for the CDR3 is TGTGCCAGCAGTGAACACCCGTCAGTTACGCAGTATTTT. Translating gives CASSEHPSVTQYF.

The chain recombines TRBV9 with TRBJ2-7; 9 nucleotides agree with TRBD2. Germline-derived CDR1 and CDR2 are SGDLS and YYNGEE. The CDR3 extends over 16 amino acids. Trimming at V came to 0 bases and at J to 3 bases, leaving 7 bases not matched to a gene. The CDR3 region is CASSVALAGNFYEQYF. CDR3 nucleotide sequence: TGTGCCAGCAGCGTAGCCCTAGCGGGGAACTTCTACGAGCAGTACTTC. The whole variable domain, remainder taken from reference TRBV9 and TRBJ2-7, is DSGVTQTPKHLITATGQRVTLRCSPRSGDLSVYWYQQSLDQGLQFLIQYYNGEERAKGNILERFSAQQFPDLHSELNLSSLELGDSALYFCASSVALAGNFYEQYFGPGTRLTVT.

CDR3 nucleotides: TGTGCCCGGGGGGGGACAGGCGCTGATACGCAGTATTTT. Encoded protein: CARGGTGADTQYF. The chain links TRBV30 to TRBJ2-3; the D gene could be TRBD1 or TRBD2 (8 bases each). This CDR3 has 13 amino acids. The ends were cut back, 8 bases at V and 6 bases at J, with 18 bases in the middle. Looked up from germline, CDR1 is GTSNPN and CDR2 is SVGIG (reference sequence).

This chain joins TRBV5-1 and TRBJ1-3; 11 bases line up with TRBD1. The trim removed 0 bases at V and 1 base at J, leaving 6 bases unmatched. The germline V gene has CDR1 SGHRS and CDR2 YFSETQ. This CDR3 has 18 amino acids. For the CDR3, the DNA is TGCGCCAGCAGCTTGGGCGGACAGGGGGCAAGGTCTGGAAACACCATATATTTT. Protein sequence: CASSLGGQGARSGNTIYF.

CDR3 region: CASRAPITYEQYF. The CDR3 DNA reads as TGTGCCAGCAGAGCGCCGATAACCTACGAGCAGTACTTC. The V call is TRBV6-5, the J call TRBJ2-7; no definite D call. Trimming took off 6 bases at V and 2 bases at J, with 11 bases between the two ends. The length of the CDR3 is 13 residues. Germline-derived CDR1 and CDR2 are MNHEY and SVGAGI.